One sample yielded the 19 T cell receptor beta chains listed below, sequenced in a study of blood T cell repertoires in COVID-19. Produced via immunoSEQ multiplex PCR; TCRdb's table is partial and in-frame only. The sample shows 30,000 or so clones, 83% of them seen only once. What was sequenced was peripheral blood. These receptor sequences come from a man in his forties or fifties with acute or convalescent COVID-19.

This clone was picked up one time. The chain joins TRBV21-1 to TRBJ2-5; TRBD2, as called in the table, went unchecked against the DNA. TRBV21-1 is classified as a pseudogene. The CDR3 is made up of 16 amino acids. The CDR3 protein is CASSKETSGGKETQYF. The DNA for the CDR3 is TGTGCCAGCAGCAAAGAGACTAGCGGGGGGAAAGAGACCCAGTACTTC.

V usage is TRBV28 and J usage is TRBJ2-1, with 9 positions matching TRBD2. Germline values: CDR1 MDHEN, CDR2 SYDVKM. After removal of 4 bases from V and 12 bases from J, the junction contained 22 bases not matched to a gene. This CDR3 has 18 amino acids. CDR3 amino acids: CASSSLGGRRGGQSRQFF. The CDR3 DNA follows: TGTGCCAGCAGTTCACTGGGAGGACGGCGGGGGGGCCAATCAAGGCAGTTCTTC. Using reference TRBV28 and TRBJ2-1 for the parts outside the CDR3, the full variable domain is DVKVTQSSRYLVKRTGEKVFLECVQDMDHENMFWYRQDPGLGLRLIYFSYDVKMKEKGDIPEGYSVSREKKERFSLILESASTNQTSMYLCASSSLGGRRGGQSRQFFGPGTRLTVL.

V usage is TRBV30 and J usage is TRBJ1-1; possible D gene TRBD1, 6 bases. This CDR3 contains 14 residues. V lost 2 bases to trimming and J lost 1 base, with 11 bases between them. Germline V gene data show CDR1 as GTSNPN and CDR2 as SVGIG (reference sequence). The CDR3 coding sequence is TGTGCCTGGAGTACCGGGACATCGAACACTGAAGCTTTCTTT. Its protein product is CAWSTGTSNTEAFF.

The rearrangement uses TRBV3-1 (or the pseudogene TRBV3-2) and TRBJ2-2; 12 positions match TRBD2. Germline CDR1 LGHDT, CDR2 YNNKEL (reference sequence). This CDR3 region has 16 residues. Unmatched junction bases numbered 3, after V lost 4 bases and J lost 3 bases. The chain's CDR3 is CASSPRLAGDTGELFF. CDR3 nucleotide sequence: TGTGCCAGCAGCCCGAGACTAGCGGGGGACACCGGGGAGCTGTTTTTT.

V and J are TRBV27 and TRBJ2-3; 9 nucleotides align to TRBD1. Unmatched junction bases numbered 8, after V lost 5 bases and J lost 2 bases. This CDR3 has 16 amino acids. CDR1 is MNHEY, CDR2 SMNVEV, per germline (reference sequence). CDR3 in amino acids: CASSPGDRGYTDTQYF. CDR3 bases: TGTGCCAGCAGTCCCGGAGACAGGGGGTACACAGATACGCAGTATTTT.

The chain employs TRBV7-8 and TRBJ1-1; 12 bases align to TRBD1. The CDR3 has 16 residues. Trimming took 4 bases from V and 1 from J; bases not matched to a gene: 4. Per the germline V gene, CDR1 is SGHVS and CDR2 is FQNEAQ. In nucleotides, the CDR3 is TGTGCCAGCAGCTCCCGGGACAGGGGGCGGAACACTGAAGCTTTCTTT. Protein product: CASSSRDRGRNTEAFF.

The rearrangement links TRBV20-1 to TRBJ2-1; possibly TRBD2 for D (5 bases). This CDR3 comprises 11 residues. Trimming shortened V by 3 bases and J by 10 bases, and 10 bases separated the two germline ends. Germline values: CDR1 DFQATT, CDR2 SNEGSKA (reference sequence). CDR3 region: CSARLAREQFF. DNA of the CDR3: TGCAGTGCTAGGTTAGCGCGCGAGCAGTTCTTC.

The chain carries TRBV6-5 and TRBJ2-4; a possible D gene is TRBD1 (6 bases). The V and J ends lost 6 bases and 6 bases respectively, with 15 bases between them. CDR3 length: 14 residues. The germline V gene has CDR1 MNHEY and CDR2 SVGAGI. CDR3 sequence: CASSKDRSGNIQYF. CDR3 sequence (DNA): TGTGCCAGCAGCAAAGACAGGTCTGGAAACATTCAGTACTTC.

This rearrangement joins TRBV5-1 to TRBJ2-2; D is undetermined. Germline V gene sequence: CDR1 SGHRS, CDR2 YFSETQ. The CDR3 has 11 residues. Trimming stripped 5 bases from V and 5 bases from J, with 4 bases between. CDR3 residues: CASSITGELFF. The CDR3 nucleotides are TGCGCCAGCAGTATAACCGGGGAGCTGTTTTTT.

V gene TRBV9 combines with J gene TRBJ2-3, with TRBD2 matching over 8 bases. Looked up from germline, CDR1 is SGDLS and CDR2 is YYNGEE. The J segment lost 4 bases and the V segment lost 0 bases, leaving 7 bases of the junction unmatched. This CDR3 has 16 residues. DNA for the CDR3: TGTGCCAGCAGCGTAGGGAGCGGGAGAAGGGCAGATACGCAGTATTTT. It is translated as CASSVGSGRRADTQYF. The entire variable domain, with the rest obtained from reference TRBV9 and TRBJ2-3, is as follows: DSGVTQTPKHLITATGQRVTLRCSPRSGDLSVYWYQQSLDQGLQFLIQYYNGEERAKGNILERFSAQQFPDLHSELNLSSLELGDSALYFCASSVGSGRRADTQYFGPGTRLTVL.

This clone came up a few times. This chain joins TRBV2 and TRBJ2-1; perhaps TRBD2 as D (5 bases). Germline V gene sequence: CDR1 SNHLY, CDR2 FYNNEI. This CDR3 is 18 amino acids long. Trimming stripped 0 bases from V and 7 bases from J, with 22 bases between. The CDR3 nucleotides read TGTGCCAGCAGTGAAGCTTGGACGGTGGTTGGCCTAGCAAATGAGCAGTTCTTC. The encoded protein is CASSEAWTVVGLANEQFF.

The chain combines TRBV27 with TRBJ1-1; 11 bases are shared with TRBD1. J lost 5 bases, V lost 4 bases, and 6 bases had no gene match. This CDR3 is 15 amino acids long. CDR1 is MNHEY and CDR2 is SMNVEV in the germline V gene (reference sequence). DNA for the CDR3: TGTGCCAGCAGTTCCCCCGGGACAGGGGGGACTGAAGCTTTCTTT. Its translation: CASSSPGTGGTEAFF.

The rearrangement links TRBV19 to TRBJ2-7, with TRBD2 matching 13 bases. With V trimmed by 5 bases and J by 7 bases, 8 bases remained unmatched. Looked up from germline, CDR1 is LNHDA and CDR2 is SQIVND (reference sequence). This CDR3 contains 15 residues. CDR3 amino acids: CASSAGLAGVWEQYF. In nucleotides, the CDR3 is TGTGCCAGTAGTGCAGGACTAGCGGGAGTTTGGGAGCAGTACTTC.

This clone has only a few counts. The chain links TRBV27 to TRBJ1-5, with TRBD1 matching 8 bases. V shed 5 bases and J 6 bases; nucleotides not matched to a gene: 9. CDR3 size: 15 residues. Per the germline V gene, CDR1 is MNHEY and CDR2 is SMNVEV (reference sequence). CDR3 bases: TGTGCCAGCAGTGGAGGACAGGGCTTTGCTCAGCCCCAGCATTTT. It codes for CASSGGQGFAQPQHF.

Concerning this clone itself: The junction differs from germline at one of its ends, possibly a read error. V is TRBV19 and J is TRBJ1-2; D may be TRBD1 (5 bases). This CDR3 is 15 amino acids long. Germline CDR1 LNHDA, CDR2 SQIVND (reference sequence). DNA for the CDR3: TGTGCCAGTAGGATAGCCGCCGCGACAGTGTATGGCTACACCTTC. This gives the protein CASRIAAATVYGYTF.

This chain links TRBV9 with TRBJ2-3; 11 positions match TRBD2. CDR1 is SGDLS, CDR2 YYNGEE, per germline. The CDR3 covers 16 residues. After removal of 3 bases from V and 7 bases from J, the junction contained 10 bases not matched to a gene. This CDR3 is CASSGPRLAGTNTQYF. CDR3 DNA: TGTGCCAGCAGCGGACCTCGACTAGCGGGGACTAATACGCAGTATTTT.

The J gene is TRBJ1-2, the V gene TRBV10-3, with D perhaps matching TRBD1 (5 bases). The CDR3 consists of 13 residues. Germline CDR1 reads ENHRY; CDR2 reads SYGVKD. V gave up 10 bases and J gave up 3 bases, with 15 bases separating them. In DNA, the CDR3 is TGTGCCACGACGACAGTACCCCACTATGGCTACACCTTC. As protein: CATTTVPHYGYTF.

The CDR3 protein is CASSATNYGYTF. CDR3 sequence (DNA): TGTGCCAGCAGCGCTACTAACTATGGCTACACCTTC. This chain connects TRBV25-1 to TRBJ1-2; D is undetermined. Germline V gene data show CDR1 as MGHDK and CDR2 as SYGVNS. The CDR3 covers 12 residues. Trimming cost V 6 bases and J 0 bases, with 5 bases left between them.

In this sample, this clone turned up once. The rearrangement uses TRBV10-2 and TRBJ2-2; 7 positions match TRBD2. The ends lost 6 bases at V and 3 bases at J; junction bases unmatched: 4. The length of the CDR3 is 14 residues. From germline, CDR1 is WSHSY and CDR2 SAAADI. The CDR3 protein is CASRGGTDTGELFF. As DNA, the CDR3 is TGCGCCAGCAGGGGAGGGACGGACACCGGGGAGCTGTTTTTT.